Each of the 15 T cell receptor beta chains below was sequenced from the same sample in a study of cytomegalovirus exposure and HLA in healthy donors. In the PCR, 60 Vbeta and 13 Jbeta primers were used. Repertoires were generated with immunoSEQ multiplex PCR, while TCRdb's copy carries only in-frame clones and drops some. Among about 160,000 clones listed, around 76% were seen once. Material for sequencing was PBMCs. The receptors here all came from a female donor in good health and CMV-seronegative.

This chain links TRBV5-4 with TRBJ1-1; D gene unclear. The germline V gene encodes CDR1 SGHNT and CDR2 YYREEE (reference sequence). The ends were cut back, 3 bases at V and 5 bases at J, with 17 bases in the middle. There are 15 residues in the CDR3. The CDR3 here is CASSSSTAYRTEAFF. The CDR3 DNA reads TGTGCCAGCAGCTCCTCGACGGCCTACAGAACTGAAGCTTTCTTT.

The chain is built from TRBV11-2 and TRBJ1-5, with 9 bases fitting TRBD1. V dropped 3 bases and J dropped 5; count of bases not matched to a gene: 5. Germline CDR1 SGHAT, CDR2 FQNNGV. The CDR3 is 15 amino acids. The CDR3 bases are TGTGCCAGCAGCTTGGACAGGGGACAATATCAGCCCCAGCATTTT. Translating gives CASSLDRGQYQPQHF.

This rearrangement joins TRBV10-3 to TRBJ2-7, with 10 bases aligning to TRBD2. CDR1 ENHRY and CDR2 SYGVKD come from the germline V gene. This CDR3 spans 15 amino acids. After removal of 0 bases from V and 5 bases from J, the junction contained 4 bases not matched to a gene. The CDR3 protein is CAISESLAGVHEQYF. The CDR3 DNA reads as TGTGCCATCAGTGAGTCCCTAGCGGGAGTTCACGAGCAGTACTTC.

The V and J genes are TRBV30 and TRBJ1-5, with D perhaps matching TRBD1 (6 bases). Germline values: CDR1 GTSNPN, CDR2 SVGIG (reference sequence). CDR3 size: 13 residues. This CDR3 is CARFQGSNQPQHF. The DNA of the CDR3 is TGTGCACGATTCCAGGGGAGCAATCAGCCCCAGCATTTT.

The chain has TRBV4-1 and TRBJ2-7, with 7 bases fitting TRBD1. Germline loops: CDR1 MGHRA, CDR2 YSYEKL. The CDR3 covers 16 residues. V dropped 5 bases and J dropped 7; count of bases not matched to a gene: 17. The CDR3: CASSYYLGQVLGEQYF. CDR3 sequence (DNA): TGCGCCAGCAGCTACTACCTCGGACAGGTTCTGGGAGAGCAGTACTTC.

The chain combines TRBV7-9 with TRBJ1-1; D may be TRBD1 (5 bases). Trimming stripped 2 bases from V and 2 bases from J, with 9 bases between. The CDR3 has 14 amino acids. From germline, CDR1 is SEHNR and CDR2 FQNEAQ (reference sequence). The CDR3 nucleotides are TGTGCCAGCAGCTTAATGGGGGGTAACACTGAAGCTTTCTTT. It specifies CASSLMGGNTEAFF. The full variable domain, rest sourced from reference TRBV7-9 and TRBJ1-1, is DTGVSQNPRHKITKRGQNVTFRCDPISEHNRLYWYRQTLGQGPEFLTYFQNEAQLEKSRLLSDRFSAERPKGSFSTLEIQRTEQGDSAMYLCASSLMGGNTEAFFGQGTRLTVV.

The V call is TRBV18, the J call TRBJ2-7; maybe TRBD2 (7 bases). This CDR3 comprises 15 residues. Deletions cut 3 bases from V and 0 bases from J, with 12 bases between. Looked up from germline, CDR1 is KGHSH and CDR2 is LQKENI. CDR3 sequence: CASSPSGGSSYEQYF. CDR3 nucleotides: TGTGCCAGCTCACCGTCGGGGGGCAGCTCCTACGAGCAGTACTTC.

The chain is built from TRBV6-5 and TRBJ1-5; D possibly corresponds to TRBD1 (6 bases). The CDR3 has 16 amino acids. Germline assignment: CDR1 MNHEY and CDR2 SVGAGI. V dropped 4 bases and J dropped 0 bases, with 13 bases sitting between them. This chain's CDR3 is CASSFGQPYSNQPQHF. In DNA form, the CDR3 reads TGTGCCAGCAGTTTTGGACAGCCTTATAGCAATCAGCCCCAGCATTTT.

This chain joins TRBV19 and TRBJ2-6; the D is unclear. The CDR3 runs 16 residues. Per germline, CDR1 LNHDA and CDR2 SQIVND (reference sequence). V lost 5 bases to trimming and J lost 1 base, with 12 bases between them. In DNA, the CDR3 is TGTGCCAGTAGTCAGGTTTATAAGTCTGGGGCCAACGTCCTGACTTTC. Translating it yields CASSQVYKSGANVLTF.

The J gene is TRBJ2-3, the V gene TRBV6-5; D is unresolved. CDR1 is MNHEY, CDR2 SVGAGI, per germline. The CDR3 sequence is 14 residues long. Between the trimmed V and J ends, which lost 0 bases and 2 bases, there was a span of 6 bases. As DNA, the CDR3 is TGTGCCAGCAGTTACTCGGGCGCCACAGATACGCAGTATTTT. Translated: CASSYSGATDTQYF.

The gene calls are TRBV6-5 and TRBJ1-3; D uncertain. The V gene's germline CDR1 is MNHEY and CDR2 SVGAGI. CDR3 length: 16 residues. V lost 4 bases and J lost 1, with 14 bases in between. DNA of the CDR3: TGTGCCAGCAGTTCCCCAGAAGAGAGGTCTGGAAACACCATATATTTT. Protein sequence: CASSSPEERSGNTIYF.

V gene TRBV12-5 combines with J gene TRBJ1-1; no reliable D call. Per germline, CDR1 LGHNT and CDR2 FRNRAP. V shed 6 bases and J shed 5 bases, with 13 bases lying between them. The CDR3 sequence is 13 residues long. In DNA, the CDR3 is TGTGCTAGTGGCCCCCGGATCGGGACTGAAGCTTTCTTT. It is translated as CASGPRIGTEAFF.

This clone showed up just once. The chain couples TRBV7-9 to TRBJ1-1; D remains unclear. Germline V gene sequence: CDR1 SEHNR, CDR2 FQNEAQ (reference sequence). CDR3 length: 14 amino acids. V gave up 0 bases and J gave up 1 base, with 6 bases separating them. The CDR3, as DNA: TGTGCCAGCAGCTTAGCCCAGGAGAACACTGAAGCTTTCTTT. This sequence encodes CASSLAQENTEAFF.

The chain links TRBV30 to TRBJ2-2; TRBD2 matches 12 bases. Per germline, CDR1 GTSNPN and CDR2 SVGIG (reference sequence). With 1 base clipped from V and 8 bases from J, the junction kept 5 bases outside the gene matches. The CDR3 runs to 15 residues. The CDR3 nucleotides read TGTGCCTGGAGTGGTCTAGCGGGGGGGCAGGGGGAGCTGTTTTTT. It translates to CAWSGLAGGQGELFF.

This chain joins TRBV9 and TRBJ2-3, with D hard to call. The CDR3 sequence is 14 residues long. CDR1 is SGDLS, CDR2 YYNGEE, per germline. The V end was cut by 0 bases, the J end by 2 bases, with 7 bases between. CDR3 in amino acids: CASSVVSSTDTQYF. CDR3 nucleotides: TGTGCCAGCAGCGTAGTATCTTCCACAGATACGCAGTATTTT.